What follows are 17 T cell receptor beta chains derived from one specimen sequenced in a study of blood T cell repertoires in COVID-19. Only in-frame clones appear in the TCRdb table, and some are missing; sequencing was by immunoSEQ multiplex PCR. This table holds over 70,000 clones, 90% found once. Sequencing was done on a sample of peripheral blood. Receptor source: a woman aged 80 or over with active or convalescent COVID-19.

CDR3 DNA: TGTGCCAGCAGCTTAGTGGGCGTTATAGGCAATCAGCCCCAGCATTTT. Translation: CASSLVGVIGNQPQHF. V is TRBV7-2 and J is TRBJ1-5; D call uncertain. This CDR3 has 16 residues. Trimming took 1 base from V and 2 from J, leaving 12 bases between them. Germline CDR1 SGHTA, CDR2 FQGNSA.

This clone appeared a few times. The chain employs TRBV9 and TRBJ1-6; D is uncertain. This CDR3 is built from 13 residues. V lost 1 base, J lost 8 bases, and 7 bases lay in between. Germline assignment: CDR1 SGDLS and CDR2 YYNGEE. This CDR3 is CASSVILHSPLHF. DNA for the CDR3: TGTGCCAGCAGCGTAATCCTTCATTCACCCCTCCACTTT.

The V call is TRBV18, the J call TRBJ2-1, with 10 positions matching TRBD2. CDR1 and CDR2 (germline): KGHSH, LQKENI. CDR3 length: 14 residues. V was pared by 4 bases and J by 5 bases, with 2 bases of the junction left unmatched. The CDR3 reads CASSLAGGDNEQFF. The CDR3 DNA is TGTGCCAGCTCACTAGCGGGAGGCGACAATGAGCAGTTCTTC.

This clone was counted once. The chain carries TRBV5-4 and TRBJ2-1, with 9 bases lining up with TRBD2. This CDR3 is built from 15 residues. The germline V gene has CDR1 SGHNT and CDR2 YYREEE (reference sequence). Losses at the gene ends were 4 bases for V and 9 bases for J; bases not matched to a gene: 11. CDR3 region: CASSQPAGGYGEQFF. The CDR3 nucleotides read TGTGCCAGCAGCCAACCGGCGGGAGGGTACGGTGAGCAGTTCTTC.

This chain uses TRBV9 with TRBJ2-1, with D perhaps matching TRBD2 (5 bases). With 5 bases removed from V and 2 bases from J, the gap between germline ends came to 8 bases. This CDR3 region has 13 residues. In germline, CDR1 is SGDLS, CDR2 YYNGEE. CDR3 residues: CASSGRAYNEQFF. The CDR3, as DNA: TGTGCCAGCAGTGGGCGGGCCTACAATGAGCAGTTCTTC. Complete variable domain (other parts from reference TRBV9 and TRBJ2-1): DSGVTQTPKHLITATGQRVTLRCSPRSGDLSVYWYQQSLDQGLQFLIQYYNGEERAKGNILERFSAQQFPDLHSELNLSSLELGDSALYFCASSGRAYNEQFFGPGTRLTVL.

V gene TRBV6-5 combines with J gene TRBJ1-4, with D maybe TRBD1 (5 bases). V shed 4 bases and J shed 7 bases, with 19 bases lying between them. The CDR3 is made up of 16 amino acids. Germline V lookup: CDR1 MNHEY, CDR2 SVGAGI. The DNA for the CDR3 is TGTGCCAGCAGTTCCTACGGGACCTTAGCGGGTGAAAAACTGTTTTTT. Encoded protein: CASSSYGTLAGEKLFF.

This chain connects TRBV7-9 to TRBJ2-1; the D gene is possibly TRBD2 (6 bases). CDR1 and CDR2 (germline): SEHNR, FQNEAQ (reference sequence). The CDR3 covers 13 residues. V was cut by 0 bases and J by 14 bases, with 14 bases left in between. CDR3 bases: TGTGCCAGCAGCTTAGCGGATGGGACTGCGGAGTTCTTC. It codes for CASSLADGTAEFF.

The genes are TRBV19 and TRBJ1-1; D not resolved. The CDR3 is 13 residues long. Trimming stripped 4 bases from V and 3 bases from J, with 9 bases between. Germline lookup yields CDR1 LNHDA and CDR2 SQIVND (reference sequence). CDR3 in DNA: TGTGCCAGTAGTAAAGCGGTGGACACTGAAGCTTTCTTT. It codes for CASSKAVDTEAFF.

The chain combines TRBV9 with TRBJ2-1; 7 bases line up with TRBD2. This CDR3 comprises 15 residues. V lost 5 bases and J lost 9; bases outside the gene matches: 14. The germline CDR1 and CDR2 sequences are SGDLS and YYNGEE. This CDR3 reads CASSRRAGETGEQFF. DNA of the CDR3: TGTGCCAGCAGTCGTAGGGCGGGAGAGACGGGTGAGCAGTTCTTC. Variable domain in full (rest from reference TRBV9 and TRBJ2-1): DSGVTQTPKHLITATGQRVTLRCSPRSGDLSVYWYQQSLDQGLQFLIQYYNGEERAKGNILERFSAQQFPDLHSELNLSSLELGDSALYFCASSRRAGETGEQFFGPGTRLTVL.

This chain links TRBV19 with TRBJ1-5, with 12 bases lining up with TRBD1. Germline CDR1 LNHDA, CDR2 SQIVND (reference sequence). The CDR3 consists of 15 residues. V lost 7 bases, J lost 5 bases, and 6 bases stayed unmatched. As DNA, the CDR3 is TGTGCCAGTATGACAGGGACAGGGGGCTATCAGCCCCAGCATTTT. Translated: CASMTGTGGYQPQHF.

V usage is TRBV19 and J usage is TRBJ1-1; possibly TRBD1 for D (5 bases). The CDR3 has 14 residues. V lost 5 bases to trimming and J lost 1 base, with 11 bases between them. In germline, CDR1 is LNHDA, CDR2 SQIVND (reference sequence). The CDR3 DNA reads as TGTGCCAGTAGTTCCAGGGTCGGGAACACTGAAGCTTTCTTT. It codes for CASSSRVGNTEAFF.

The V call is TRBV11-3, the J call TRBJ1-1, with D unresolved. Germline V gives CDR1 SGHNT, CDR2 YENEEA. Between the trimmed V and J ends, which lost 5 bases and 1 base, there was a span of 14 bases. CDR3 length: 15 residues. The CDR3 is CASSPVREENTEAFF. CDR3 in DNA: TGTGCCAGCAGCCCGGTCCGGGAGGAGAACACTGAAGCTTTCTTT.

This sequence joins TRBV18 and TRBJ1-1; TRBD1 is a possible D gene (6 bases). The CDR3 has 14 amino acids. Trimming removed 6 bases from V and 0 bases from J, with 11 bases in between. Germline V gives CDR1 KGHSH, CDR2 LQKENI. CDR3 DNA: TGTGCCAGCTCGCCCGGACAGCTGAACACTGAAGCTTTCTTT. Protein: CASSPGQLNTEAFF.

The CDR3 nucleotides are TGTGCCAGCAGTTTAGGGACAGGGGGCGATAATTCACCCCTCCACTTT. Residues: CASSLGTGGDNSPLHF. The chain combines TRBV27 with TRBJ1-6; TRBD1 matches 12 bases. Germline V lookup: CDR1 MNHEY, CDR2 SMNVEV (reference sequence). Trimming cost V 2 bases and J 5 bases; bases outside gene matches: 1. The CDR3 extends over 16 amino acids.

The CDR3 sequence: CASSNGGTDTQYF. The DNA for the CDR3 is TGTGCCAGCAGTAATGGCGGGACAGATACGCAGTATTTT. J is TRBJ2-3 and V is TRBV6-4; TRBD2 is a possible D gene (5 bases). From germline, CDR1 is MRHNA and CDR2 SNTAGT. Trimming took 5 bases from V and 3 from J, leaving 9 bases between them. The CDR3 loop spans 13 amino acids.

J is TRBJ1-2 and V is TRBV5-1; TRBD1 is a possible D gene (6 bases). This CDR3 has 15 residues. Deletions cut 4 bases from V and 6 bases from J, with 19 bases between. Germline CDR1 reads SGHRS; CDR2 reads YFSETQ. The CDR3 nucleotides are TGCGCCAGCAGCGCTTCTACAGGGAATTCGGATGGCTACACCTTC. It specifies CASSASTGNSDGYTF.

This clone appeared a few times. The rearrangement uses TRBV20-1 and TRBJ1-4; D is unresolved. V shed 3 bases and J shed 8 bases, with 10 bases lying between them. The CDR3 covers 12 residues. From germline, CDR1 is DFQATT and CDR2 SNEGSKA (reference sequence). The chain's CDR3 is CSASGGLEKLFF. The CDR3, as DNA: TGCAGTGCTAGTGGAGGGCTCGAAAAACTGTTTTTT.